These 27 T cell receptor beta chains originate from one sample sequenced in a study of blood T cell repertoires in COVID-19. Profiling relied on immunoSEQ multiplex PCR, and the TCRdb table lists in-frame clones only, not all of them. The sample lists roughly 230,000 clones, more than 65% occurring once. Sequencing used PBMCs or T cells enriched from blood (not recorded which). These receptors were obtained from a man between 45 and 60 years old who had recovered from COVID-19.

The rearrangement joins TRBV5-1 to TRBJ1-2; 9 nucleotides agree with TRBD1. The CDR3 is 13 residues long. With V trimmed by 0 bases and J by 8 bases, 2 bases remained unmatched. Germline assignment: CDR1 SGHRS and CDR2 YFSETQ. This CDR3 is CASSLGTGEGYTF. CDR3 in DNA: TGCGCCAGCAGCTTGGGGACAGGGGAAGGCTACACCTTC.

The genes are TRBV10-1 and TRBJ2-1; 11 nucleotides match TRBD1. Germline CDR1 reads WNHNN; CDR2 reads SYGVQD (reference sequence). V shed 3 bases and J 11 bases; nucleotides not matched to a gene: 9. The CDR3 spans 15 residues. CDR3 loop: CASSDGGTGGFQQFF. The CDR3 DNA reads TGCGCCAGCAGTGACGGGGGGACAGGGGGTTTCCAGCAGTTCTTC.

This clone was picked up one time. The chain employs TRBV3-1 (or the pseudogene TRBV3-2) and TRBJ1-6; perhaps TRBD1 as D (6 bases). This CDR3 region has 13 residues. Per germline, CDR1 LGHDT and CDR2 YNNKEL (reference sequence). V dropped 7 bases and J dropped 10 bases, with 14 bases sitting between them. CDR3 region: CASKQPGDSPLHF. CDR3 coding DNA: TGTGCCAGCAAGCAGCCAGGGGACTCACCCCTCCACTTT.

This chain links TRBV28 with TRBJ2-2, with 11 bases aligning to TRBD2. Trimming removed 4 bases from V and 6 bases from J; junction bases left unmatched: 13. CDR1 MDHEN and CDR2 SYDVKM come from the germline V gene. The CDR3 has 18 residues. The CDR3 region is CASSSGGLAVSRAGELFF. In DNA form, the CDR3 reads TGTGCCAGCAGTTCGGGGGGACTAGCGGTTTCTCGCGCCGGGGAGCTGTTTTTT.

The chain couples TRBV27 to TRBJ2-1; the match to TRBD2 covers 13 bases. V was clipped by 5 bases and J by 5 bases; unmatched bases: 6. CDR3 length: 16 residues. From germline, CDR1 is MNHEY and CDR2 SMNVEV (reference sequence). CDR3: CASSRLGTSGNNEQFF. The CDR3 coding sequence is TGTGCCAGCAGTAGACTAGGGACTAGCGGGAACAATGAGCAGTTCTTC.

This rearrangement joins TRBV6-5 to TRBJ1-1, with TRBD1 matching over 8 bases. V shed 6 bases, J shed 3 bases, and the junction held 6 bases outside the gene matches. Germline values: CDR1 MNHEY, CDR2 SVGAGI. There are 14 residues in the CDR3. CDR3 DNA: TGTGCCAGCAGATCCGGGACAGGCCACACTGAAGCTTTCTTT. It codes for CASRSGTGHTEAFF.

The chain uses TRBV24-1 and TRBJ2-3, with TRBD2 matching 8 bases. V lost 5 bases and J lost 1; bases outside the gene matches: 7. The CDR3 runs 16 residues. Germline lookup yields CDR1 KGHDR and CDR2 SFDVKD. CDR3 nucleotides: TGTGCCACCAGTGTCAGAGGGCGGGGGGGCACAGATACGCAGTATTTT. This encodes CATSVRGRGGTDTQYF.

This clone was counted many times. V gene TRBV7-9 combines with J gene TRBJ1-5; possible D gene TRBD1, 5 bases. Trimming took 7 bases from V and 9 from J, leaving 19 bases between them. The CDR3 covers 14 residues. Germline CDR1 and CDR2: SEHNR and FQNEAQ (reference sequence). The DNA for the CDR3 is TGTGCCAGCAAATCCGGCGGGGCGATTCCGCCCCAGCATTTT. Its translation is CASKSGGAIPPQHF.

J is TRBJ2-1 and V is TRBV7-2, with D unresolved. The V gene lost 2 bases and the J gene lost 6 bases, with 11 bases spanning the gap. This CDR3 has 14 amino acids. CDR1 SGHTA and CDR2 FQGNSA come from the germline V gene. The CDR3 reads CASSLRLSGNEQFF. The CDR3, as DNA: TGTGCCAGCAGCTTAAGACTTTCCGGCAATGAGCAGTTCTTC.

The CDR3 region is CASSPVGENTEAFF. In nucleotides, the CDR3 is TGCGCCAGCAGCCCCGTCGGGGAGAACACTGAAGCTTTCTTT. The chain uses TRBV5-1 and TRBJ1-1; D remains unclear. Looked up from germline, CDR1 is SGHRS and CDR2 is YFSETQ. The CDR3 is made up of 14 amino acids. Trimming cost V 4 bases and J 1 base, with 11 bases left between them.

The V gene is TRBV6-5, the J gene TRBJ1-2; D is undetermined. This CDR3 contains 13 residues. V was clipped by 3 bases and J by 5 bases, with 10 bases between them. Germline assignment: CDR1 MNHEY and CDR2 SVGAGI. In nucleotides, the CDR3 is TGTGCCAGCAGTTATTCGGAGAAATATGGCTACACCTTC. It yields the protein CASSYSEKYGYTF.

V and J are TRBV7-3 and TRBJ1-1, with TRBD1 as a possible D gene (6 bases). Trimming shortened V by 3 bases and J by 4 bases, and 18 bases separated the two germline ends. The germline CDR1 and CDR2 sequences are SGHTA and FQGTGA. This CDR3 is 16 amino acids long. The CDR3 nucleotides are TGTGCCAGCAGCTTTACACTACTCACAGGGTTCACTGAAGCTTTCTTT. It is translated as CASSFTLLTGFTEAFF.

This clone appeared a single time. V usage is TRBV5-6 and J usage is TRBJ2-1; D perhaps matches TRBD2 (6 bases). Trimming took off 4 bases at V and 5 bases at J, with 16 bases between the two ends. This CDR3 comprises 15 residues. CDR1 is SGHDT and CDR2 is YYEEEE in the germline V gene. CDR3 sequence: CASSPGPREDNEQFF. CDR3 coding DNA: TGTGCCAGCAGCCCGGGACCTAGGGAGGACAATGAGCAGTTCTTC.

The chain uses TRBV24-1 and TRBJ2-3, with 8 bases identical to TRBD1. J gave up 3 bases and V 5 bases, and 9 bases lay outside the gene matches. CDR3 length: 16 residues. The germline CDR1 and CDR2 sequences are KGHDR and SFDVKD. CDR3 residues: CATSGPTGGRTDTQYF. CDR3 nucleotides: TGTGCCACCAGTGGCCCCACAGGGGGAAGGACAGATACGCAGTATTTT.

The CDR3 region has the DNA TGTGCCAGCAGTTCGACAGGCTCTATTAATGAAAAACTGTTTTTT. It translates to CASSSTGSINEKLFF. The rearrangement uses TRBV6-5 and TRBJ1-4, with a possible D match to TRBD1 (6 bases). CDR1 is MNHEY and CDR2 is SVGAGI in the germline V gene. The V gene lost 4 bases and the J gene lost 4 bases, with 13 bases spanning the gap. The CDR3 is 15 amino acids.

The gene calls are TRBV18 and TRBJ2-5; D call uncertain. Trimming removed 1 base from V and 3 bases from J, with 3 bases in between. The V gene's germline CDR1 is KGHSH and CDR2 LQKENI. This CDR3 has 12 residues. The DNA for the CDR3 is TGTGCCAGCTCACCACTCAAAGAGACCCAGTACTTC. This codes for CASSPLKETQYF.

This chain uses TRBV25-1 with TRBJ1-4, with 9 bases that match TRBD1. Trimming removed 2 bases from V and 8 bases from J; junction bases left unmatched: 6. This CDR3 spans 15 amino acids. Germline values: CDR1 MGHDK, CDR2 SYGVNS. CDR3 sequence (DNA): TGTGCCAGCAGTGAAGGACAGGGGTATAGAGAAAAACTGTTTTTT. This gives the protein CASSEGQGYREKLFF.

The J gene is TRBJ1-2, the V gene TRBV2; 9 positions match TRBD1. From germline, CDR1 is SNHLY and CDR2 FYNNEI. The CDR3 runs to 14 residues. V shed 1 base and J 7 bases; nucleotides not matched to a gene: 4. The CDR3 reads CASSEETGGFGYTF. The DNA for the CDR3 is TGTGCCAGCAGTGAAGAGACAGGGGGTTTTGGCTACACCTTC.

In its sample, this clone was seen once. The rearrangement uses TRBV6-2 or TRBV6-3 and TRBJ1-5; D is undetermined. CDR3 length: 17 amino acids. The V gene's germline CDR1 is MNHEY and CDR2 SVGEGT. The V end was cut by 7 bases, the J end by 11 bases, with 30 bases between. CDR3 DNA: TGTGCCAGCATCCCTTCTCTATCCGGTACGGGTGTCCTGGCCCAGCATTTT. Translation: CASIPSLSGTGVLAQHF.

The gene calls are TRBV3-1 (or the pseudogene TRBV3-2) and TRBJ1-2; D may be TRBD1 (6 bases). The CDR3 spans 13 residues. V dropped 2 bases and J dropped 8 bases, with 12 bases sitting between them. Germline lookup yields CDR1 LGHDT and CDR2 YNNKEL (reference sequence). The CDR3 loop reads CASSQLRGPGYTF. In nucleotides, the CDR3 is TGTGCCAGCAGCCAATTGCGGGGGCCCGGCTACACCTTC.

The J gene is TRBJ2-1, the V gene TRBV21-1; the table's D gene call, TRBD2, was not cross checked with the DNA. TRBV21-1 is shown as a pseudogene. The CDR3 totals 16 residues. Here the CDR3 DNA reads TGTGCCAGCAGCATGGGGACTAGCGGGAGTAACAATGAGCAGTTCTTC. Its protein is CASSMGTSGSNNEQFF.

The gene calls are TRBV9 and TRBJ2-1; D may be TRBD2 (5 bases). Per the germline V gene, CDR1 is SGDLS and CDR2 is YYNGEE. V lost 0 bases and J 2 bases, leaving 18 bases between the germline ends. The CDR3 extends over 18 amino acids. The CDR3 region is CASSVAQFGAATYNEQFF. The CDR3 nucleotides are TGTGCCAGCAGCGTAGCTCAGTTCGGAGCGGCCACCTACAATGAGCAGTTCTTC.

CDR3 residues: CASSATGTGFGNTIYF. DNA for the CDR3: TGCGCCAGCAGCGCCACCGGGACAGGGTTTGGAAACACCATATATTTT. The chain uses TRBV5-1 and TRBJ1-3, with 9 bases lining up with TRBD1. Trimming at V came to 4 bases and at J to 3 bases, leaving 8 bases not matched to a gene. CDR3 length: 16 residues. From germline, CDR1 is SGHRS and CDR2 YFSETQ.

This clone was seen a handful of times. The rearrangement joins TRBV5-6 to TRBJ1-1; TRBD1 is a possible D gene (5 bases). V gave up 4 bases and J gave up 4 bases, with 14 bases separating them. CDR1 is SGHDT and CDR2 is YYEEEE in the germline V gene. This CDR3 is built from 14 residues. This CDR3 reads CASSLPGGGTEAFF. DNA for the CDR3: TGTGCCAGCAGCCTACCCGGGGGGGGCACTGAAGCTTTCTTT.

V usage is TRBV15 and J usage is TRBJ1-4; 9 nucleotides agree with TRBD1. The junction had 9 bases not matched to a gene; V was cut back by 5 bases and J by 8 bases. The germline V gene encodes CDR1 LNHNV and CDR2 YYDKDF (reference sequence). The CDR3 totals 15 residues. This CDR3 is CATSARTGEEEKLFF. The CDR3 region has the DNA TGTGCCACCAGCGCCCGGACAGGGGAGGAGGAAAAACTGTTTTTT.

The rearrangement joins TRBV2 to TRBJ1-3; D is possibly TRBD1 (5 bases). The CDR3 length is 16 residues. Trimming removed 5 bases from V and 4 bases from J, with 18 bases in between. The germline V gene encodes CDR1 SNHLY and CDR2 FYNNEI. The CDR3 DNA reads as TGTGCCAGCAGTCCCCCACAGGTGCTCCTGGGAAACACCATATATTTT. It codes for CASSPPQVLLGNTIYF.

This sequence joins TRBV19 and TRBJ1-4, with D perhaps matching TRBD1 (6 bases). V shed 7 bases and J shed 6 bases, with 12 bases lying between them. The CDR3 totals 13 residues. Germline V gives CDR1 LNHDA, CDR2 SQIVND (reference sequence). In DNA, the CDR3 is TGTGCCAGTAACCCAGGGGTTTATGAAAAACTGTTTTTT. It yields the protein CASNPGVYEKLFF.